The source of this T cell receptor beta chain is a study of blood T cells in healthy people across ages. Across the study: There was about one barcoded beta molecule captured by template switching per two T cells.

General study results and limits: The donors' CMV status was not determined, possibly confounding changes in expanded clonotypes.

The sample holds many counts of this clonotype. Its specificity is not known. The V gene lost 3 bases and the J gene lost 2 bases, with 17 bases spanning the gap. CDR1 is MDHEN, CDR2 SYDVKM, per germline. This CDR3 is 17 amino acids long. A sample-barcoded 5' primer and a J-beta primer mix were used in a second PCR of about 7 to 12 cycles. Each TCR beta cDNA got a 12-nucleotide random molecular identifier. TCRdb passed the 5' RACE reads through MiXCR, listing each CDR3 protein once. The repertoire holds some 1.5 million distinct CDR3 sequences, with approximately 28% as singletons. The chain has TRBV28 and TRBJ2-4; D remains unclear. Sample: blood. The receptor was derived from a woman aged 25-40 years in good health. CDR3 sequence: CASSFNRPATSKNIQYF. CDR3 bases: TGTGCCAGCAGTTTCAATCGGCCGGCCACTTCCAAAAACATTCAGTACTTC.